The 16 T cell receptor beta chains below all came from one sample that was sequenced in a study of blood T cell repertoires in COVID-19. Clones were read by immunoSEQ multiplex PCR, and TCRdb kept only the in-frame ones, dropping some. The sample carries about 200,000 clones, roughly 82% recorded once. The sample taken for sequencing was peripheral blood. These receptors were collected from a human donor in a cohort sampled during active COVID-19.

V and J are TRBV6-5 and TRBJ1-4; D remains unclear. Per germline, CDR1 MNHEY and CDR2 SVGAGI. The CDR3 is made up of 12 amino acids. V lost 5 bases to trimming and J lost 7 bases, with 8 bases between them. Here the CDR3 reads CASSLASEKLFF. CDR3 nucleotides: TGTGCCAGCAGTCTCGCTAGTGAAAAACTGTTTTTT.

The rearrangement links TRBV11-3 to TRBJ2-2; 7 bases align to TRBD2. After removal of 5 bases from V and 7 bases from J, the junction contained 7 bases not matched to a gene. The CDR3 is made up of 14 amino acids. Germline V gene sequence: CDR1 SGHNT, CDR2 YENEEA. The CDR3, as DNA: TGTGCCAGCAGCCCCGGGGAGGGAAACGGGGAGCTGTTTTTT. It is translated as CASSPGEGNGELFF.

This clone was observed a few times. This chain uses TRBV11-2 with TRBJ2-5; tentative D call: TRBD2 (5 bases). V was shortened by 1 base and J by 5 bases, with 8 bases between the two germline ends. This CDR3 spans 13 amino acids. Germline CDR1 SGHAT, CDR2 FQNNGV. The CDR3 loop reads CASSLGGLETQYF. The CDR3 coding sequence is TGTGCCAGCAGCTTAGGAGGGTTGGAGACCCAGTACTTC.

The CDR3 DNA sequence: TGTGCCAGCAGCTGGGGAGGGTCCTACGAGCAGTACTTC. Encoded protein: CASSWGGSYEQYF. The gene calls are TRBV11-2 and TRBJ2-7; 7 bases are shared with TRBD2. Germline loops: CDR1 SGHAT, CDR2 FQNNGV. The CDR3 runs to 13 residues. With V trimmed by 4 bases and J by 1 base, 1 base remained unmatched.

The CDR3 DNA follows: TGTGCCATCAGCCAACCTAGCGGGAGAAGGGAGCAGTACTTC. Protein product: CAISQPSGRREQYF. The J gene is TRBJ2-7, the V gene TRBV10-3; 10 nucleotides match TRBD2. The V gene's germline CDR1 is ENHRY and CDR2 SYGVKD. The CDR3 covers 14 residues. V lost 6 bases to trimming and J lost 7 bases; unmatched junction nucleotides: 9.

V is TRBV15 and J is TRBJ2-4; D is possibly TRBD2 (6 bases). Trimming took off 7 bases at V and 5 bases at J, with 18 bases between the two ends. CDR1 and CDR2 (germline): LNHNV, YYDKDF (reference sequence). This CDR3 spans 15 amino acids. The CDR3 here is CATTPINPGENIQYF. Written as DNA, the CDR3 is TGTGCCACCACCCCCATTAACCCGGGAGAAAACATTCAGTACTTC.

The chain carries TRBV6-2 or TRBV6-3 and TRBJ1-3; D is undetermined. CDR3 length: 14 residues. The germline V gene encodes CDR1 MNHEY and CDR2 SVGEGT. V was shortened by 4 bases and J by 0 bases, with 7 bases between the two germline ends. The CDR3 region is CASSSRSSGNTIYF. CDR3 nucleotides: TGTGCCAGCAGTTCCCGGAGCTCTGGAAACACCATATATTTT.

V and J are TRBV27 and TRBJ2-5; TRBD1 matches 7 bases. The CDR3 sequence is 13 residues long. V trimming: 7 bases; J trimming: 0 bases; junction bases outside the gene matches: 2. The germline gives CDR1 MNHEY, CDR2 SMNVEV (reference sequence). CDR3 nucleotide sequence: TGTGCCAGCAAGAGGGGGCACCAAGAGACCCAGTACTTC. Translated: CASKRGHQETQYF.

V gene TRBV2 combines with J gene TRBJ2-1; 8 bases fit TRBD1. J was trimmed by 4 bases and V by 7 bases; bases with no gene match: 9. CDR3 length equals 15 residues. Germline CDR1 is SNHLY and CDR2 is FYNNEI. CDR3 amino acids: CASNIDRGIYNEQFF. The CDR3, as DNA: TGTGCCAGCAACATTGACAGGGGTATTTACAATGAGCAGTTCTTC.

DNA of the CDR3: TGTGCCAGCAGCCTCGGACAGACCGACTACTATGGCTACACCTTC. It encodes CASSLGQTDYYGYTF. The chain employs TRBV3-1 (or the pseudogene TRBV3-2) and TRBJ1-2, with D possibly being TRBD1 (6 bases). The CDR3 extends over 15 amino acids. The V gene's germline CDR1 is LGHDT and CDR2 YNNKEL (reference sequence). Trimming removed 4 bases at V and 3 bases at J, with 15 bases between.

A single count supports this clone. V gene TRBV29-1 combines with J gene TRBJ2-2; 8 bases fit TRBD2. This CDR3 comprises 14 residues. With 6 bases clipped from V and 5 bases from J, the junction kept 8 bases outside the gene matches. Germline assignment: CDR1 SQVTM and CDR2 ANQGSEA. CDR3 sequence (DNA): TGCAGCGTAAGAAGCGGGAGCGGTACCGGGGAGCTGTTTTTT. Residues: CSVRSGSGTGELFF.

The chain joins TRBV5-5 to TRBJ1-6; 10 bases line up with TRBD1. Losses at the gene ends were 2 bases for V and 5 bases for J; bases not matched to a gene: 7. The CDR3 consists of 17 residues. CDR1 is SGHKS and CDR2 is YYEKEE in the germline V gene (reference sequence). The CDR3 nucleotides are TGTGCCAGCAGCTTTCGGGACAGGGGTAGTGATAATTCACCCCTCCACTTT. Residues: CASSFRDRGSDNSPLHF.

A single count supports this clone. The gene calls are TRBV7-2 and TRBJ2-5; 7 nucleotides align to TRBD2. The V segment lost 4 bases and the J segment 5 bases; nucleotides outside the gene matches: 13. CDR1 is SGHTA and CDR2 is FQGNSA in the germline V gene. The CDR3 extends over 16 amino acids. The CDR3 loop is CASSSHGTMTQETQYF. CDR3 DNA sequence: TGTGCCAGCAGCTCTCATGGGACTATGACCCAGGAGACCCAGTACTTC.

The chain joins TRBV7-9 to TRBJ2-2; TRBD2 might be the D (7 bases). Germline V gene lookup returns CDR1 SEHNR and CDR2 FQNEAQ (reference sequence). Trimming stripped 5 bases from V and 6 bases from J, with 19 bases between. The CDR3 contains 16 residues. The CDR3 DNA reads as TGTGCCAGCAGCCCTCGGGGGGCGGCTAGGGCCGGGGAGCTGTTTTTT. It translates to CASSPRGAARAGELFF.

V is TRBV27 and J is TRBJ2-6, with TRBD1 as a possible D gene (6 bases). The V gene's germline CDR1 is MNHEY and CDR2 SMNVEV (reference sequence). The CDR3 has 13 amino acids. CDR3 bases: TGTGGATCCAGGGGAACTGGGGCCAACGTCCTGACTTTC. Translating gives CGSRGTGANVLTF.

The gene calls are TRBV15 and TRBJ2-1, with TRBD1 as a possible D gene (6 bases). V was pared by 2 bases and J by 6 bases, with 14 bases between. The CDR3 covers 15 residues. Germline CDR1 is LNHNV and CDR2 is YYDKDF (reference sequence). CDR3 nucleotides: TGTGCCACCAGCAGAAAGGCGGCAGGGGCCAATGAGCAGTTCTTC. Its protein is CATSRKAAGANEQFF.